What follows describes a single T cell receptor (beta chain). The entry originates in a study of control samples from healthy donors and cancer patients. CDR1 and CDR2 (germline): SGHRS, YFSETQ. The CDR3 contains 16 residues. V was pared by 4 bases and J by 7 bases, with 24 bases between. Using immunoSEQ multiplex PCR, the repertoire was profiled, and TCRdb retains in-frame clones only, with some absent. This table holds about 100,000 clones, about 90% found once. J is TRBJ2-7 and V is TRBV5-1, with TRBD2 as a possible D gene (6 bases). The source material was blood. The receptor comes from a woman aged 45-59 years in good health. CDR3 in amino acids: CASSESGGPWGGEQYF. The CDR3 nucleotides read TGCGCCAGCAGCGAGTCTGGGGGACCGTGGGGAGGTGAGCAGTACTTC.